This T cell receptor beta chain was identified in a study of shared clonotypes between healthy human individuals. The assay was immunoSEQ multiplex PCR, and TCRdb's table has in-frame clones only and misses some. The table shows 400,000 to 500,000 clones, with 79% occurring only once. Germline V lookup: CDR1 MDHEN, CDR2 SYDVKM. V was shortened by 5 bases and J by 5 bases, with 21 bases between the two germline ends. CDR3 length: 17 residues. This chain uses TRBV28 with TRBJ2-2; D call uncertain. The sample consisted of PBMCs. The receptor comes from a woman in her 40s in good health. Some clones in this sample may be carry-over from other donors' samples. CDR3 bases: TGTGCCAGCAGTGGTAACTACGAAACGTCGGTGACCGGGGAGCTGTTTTTT. It specifies CASSGNYETSVTGELFF.